This T cell receptor (beta chain) derives from a study of T-cell memory formation after mild COVID-19. TCRdb passed the 5' RACE reads through MiXCR, listing each CDR3 protein once. Among about 110,000 distinct CDR3 sequences listed, over 15% were seen once. Germline loops: CDR1 SGHRS, CDR2 YFSETQ. Trimming removed 4 bases at V and 7 bases at J, with 12 bases between. The CDR3 runs to 14 residues. This rearrangement joins TRBV5-1 to TRBJ1-6; D gene uncertain. The material sequenced was PBMCs or a T cell subset sorted from them (not recorded which). The sequence was collected from a man aged 18 to 35 who had mild COVID-19 (a few samples of this study predate the infection). Cell type and time point are not known. CDR3 sequence: CASSIGSGNSPLHF. CDR3 nucleotide sequence: TGCGCCAGCAGCATTGGTTCGGGAAATTCACCCCTCCACTTT.